This T cell receptor beta chain was sequenced during a study of early T cells in non-severe SARS-CoV-2 infection. This CDR3 comprises 14 residues. V was cut by 5 bases and J by 6 bases, with 14 bases left in between. In this sample, this clonotype turned up many times. Each CDR3 protein gets one entry after TCRdb re-called the 5' RACE reads with MiXCR. The repertoire has 40,000 to 45,000 distinct CDR3 sequences, more than 10% of them found once; the top ten carry 15% to 20%. The origin of this receptor is an adult who was a healthcare worker with PCR-confirmed SARS-CoV-2 infection or an uninfected control (not recorded which). The specimen sequenced was whole blood. This chain uses TRBV12-3 or TRBV12-4 with TRBJ2-1; D is perhaps TRBD1 (6 bases). DNA for the CDR3: TGTGCCAGCAGTCACCAGGGGAGAGGCAATGAGCAGTTCTTC. Translating it yields CASSHQGRGNEQFF.